The following is a T cell receptor beta chain sequence with its context. The sample is drawn from a study of cytomegalovirus exposure and HLA in healthy donors. A multiplex PCR was run with 60 Vbeta primers and 13 Jbeta primers. TCRdb's copy holds only in-frame clones and misses some; the assay was immunoSEQ multiplex PCR. The sample consists of 85,000 to 95,000 clones, approximately 80% of them appearing once. The CDR3 loop spans 14 amino acids. Germline loops: CDR1 SNHLY, CDR2 FYNNEI. With 5 bases removed from V and 4 bases from J, the gap between germline ends came to 14 bases. Material for sequencing was PBMCs. This chain connects TRBV2 to TRBJ1-1; TRBD1 is a possible D gene (6 bases). The clonotype was recovered from a man younger than 40 in good health and CMV-seropositive. CDR3 sequence: CASSLSGAATEAFF. The CDR3 DNA is TGTGCCAGCAGTCTATCAGGGGCGGCCACTGAAGCTTTCTTT.